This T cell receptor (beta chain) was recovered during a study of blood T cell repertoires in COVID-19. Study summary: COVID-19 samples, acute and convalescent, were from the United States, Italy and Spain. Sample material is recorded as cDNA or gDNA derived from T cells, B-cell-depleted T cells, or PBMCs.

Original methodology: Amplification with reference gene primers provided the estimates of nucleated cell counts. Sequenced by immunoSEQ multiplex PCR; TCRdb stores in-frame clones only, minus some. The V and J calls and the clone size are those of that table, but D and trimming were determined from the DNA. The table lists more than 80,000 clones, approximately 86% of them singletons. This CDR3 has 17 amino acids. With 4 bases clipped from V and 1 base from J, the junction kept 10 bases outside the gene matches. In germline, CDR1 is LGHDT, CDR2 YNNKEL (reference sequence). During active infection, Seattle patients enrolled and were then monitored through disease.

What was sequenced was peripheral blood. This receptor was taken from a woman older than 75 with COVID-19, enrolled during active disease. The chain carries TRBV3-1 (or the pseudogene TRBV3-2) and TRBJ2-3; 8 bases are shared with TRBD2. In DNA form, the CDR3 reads TGTGCCAGCAGCCCACGGGGGGGGCCGTTCGGCACAGATACGCAGTATTTT. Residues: CASSPRGGPFGTDTQYF.